The 15 T cell receptor beta chains presented below share a single source sample, sequenced in a study of T cells in Graves' hyperthyroidism and ophthalmopathy. Amplified TCR beta CDR3 regions derived from RNA transcripts. With the HTBI primer set, the TCR CDR3 went through a first round of RT-PCR. From the multiplex PCR reads, TCRdb called clonotypes with MiXCR, one entry per CDR3 protein. This sample has hundreds of thousands of distinct CDR3 sequences, with just over 35% found just once. Sequenced sample: blood. The receptors were gathered from a woman between 40 and 55 years old with Graves' hyperthyroidism.

CDR3 amino acids: CASSFPGSEQYF. In nucleotides, the CDR3 is TGTGCCAGCAGTTTCCCCGGTTCCGAGCAGTACTTC. V usage is TRBV12-3 or TRBV12-4 and J usage is TRBJ2-7; no definite D call. This CDR3 has 12 amino acids. Trimming removed 3 bases from V and 6 bases from J, with 9 bases in between.

This clonotype was seen a handful of times. The chain links TRBV7-2 to TRBJ2-5, with 8 bases identical to TRBD2. J gave up 2 bases and V 9 bases, and 14 bases lay outside the gene matches. Germline values: CDR1 SGHTA, CDR2 FQGNSA. This CDR3 contains 16 residues. DNA of the CDR3: TGTGCCAGAATTGGAGGAGAGCGGGAGAATCAAGAGACCCAGTACTTC. Its translation: CARIGGERENQETQYF. Full variable domain (missing parts from reference TRBV7-2 and TRBJ2-5): GAGVSQSPSNKVTEKGKDVELRCDPISGHTALYWYRQSLGQGLEFLIYFQGNSAPDKSGLPSDRFSAERTGGSVSTLTIQRTQQEDSAVYLCARIGGERENQETQYFGPGTRLLVL.

The chain couples TRBV7-9 to TRBJ1-2, with 8 bases lining up with TRBD1. From germline, CDR1 is SEHNR and CDR2 FQNEAQ (reference sequence). V trimming: 5 bases; J trimming: 6 bases; junction bases outside the gene matches: 8. CDR3 size: 14 residues. The CDR3 spells CASSGPGGGNGYTF. The CDR3 coding sequence is TGTGCCAGCAGCGGGCCAGGGGGCGGGAATGGCTACACCTTC.

This clonotype showed up just a few times. V and J are TRBV20-1 and TRBJ2-7, with 11 bases aligning to TRBD2. With 5 bases clipped from V and 6 bases from J, the junction kept 9 bases outside the gene matches. The CDR3 has 14 residues. The germline gives CDR1 DFQATT, CDR2 SNEGSKA (reference sequence). The CDR3 nucleotides are TGCAGTGCTGGGGGGACTAGCGGAATCCTCGAGCAGTACTTC. This codes for CSAGGTSGILEQYF.

This clonotype was counted many times. This rearrangement joins TRBV25-1 to TRBJ2-5, with D perhaps matching TRBD1 or TRBD2 (5 bases each). Germline assignment: CDR1 MGHDK and CDR2 SYGVNS. This CDR3 is built from 14 residues. The V and J ends lost 3 bases and 3 bases respectively, with 11 bases between them. CDR3 residues: CASSDPRGEETQYF. The DNA for the CDR3 is TGTGCCAGCAGTGATCCTAGGGGAGAAGAGACCCAGTACTTC.

This clonotype was observed many times. This chain joins TRBV29-1 and TRBJ1-2, with D perhaps TRBD1 (6 bases). This CDR3 contains 12 residues. V lost 3 bases, J lost 4 bases, and 9 bases lay in between. Germline-derived CDR1 and CDR2 are SQVTM and ANQGSEA. The CDR3 here is CSVDRGAYGYTF. The DNA for the CDR3 is TGCAGCGTTGACAGGGGTGCCTATGGCTACACCTTC. Variable domain in full (rest from reference TRBV29-1 and TRBJ1-2): SAVISQKPSRDICQRGTSLTIQCQVDSQVTMMFWYRQQPGQSLTLIATANQGSEATYESGFVIDKFPISRPNLTFSTLTVSNMSPEDSSIYLCSVDRGAYGYTFGSGTRLTVV.

This clonotype came up a few times. The genes are TRBV4-3 and TRBJ2-7; D ambiguous. Germline-derived CDR1 and CDR2 are LGHNA and YSLEER. The V end lost 0 bases, the J end lost 0 bases, and 9 bases lay between the germline ends. The CDR3 has 15 amino acids. The CDR3 spells CASSQDRLSSYEQYF. CDR3 nucleotides: TGCGCCAGCAGCCAAGATCGCCTGAGCTCCTACGAGCAGTACTTC.

This clonotype came up a few times. The J gene is TRBJ2-5, the V gene TRBV4-3; D uncertain. The CDR3 runs 14 residues. Germline V gene lookup returns CDR1 LGHNA and CDR2 YSLEER. V lost 4 bases, J lost 1 base, and 10 bases lay in between. CDR3 sequence (DNA): TGCGCCAGCAGCCCAAACGGCCCCCAAGAGACCCAGTACTTC. This sequence encodes CASSPNGPQETQYF.

This sequence joins TRBV11-2 and TRBJ1-1, with 7 bases aligning to TRBD1. This CDR3 is 14 amino acids long. The V segment lost 4 bases and the J segment 12 bases; nucleotides outside the gene matches: 14. Germline V lookup: CDR1 SGHAT, CDR2 FQNNGV. In DNA, the CDR3 is TGTGCCAGCAGCTACAGCCGGGGGGACAGATCATCTTTCTTT. It specifies CASSYSRGDRSSFF.

Comments on this clonotype: A read error is possible here, since a much larger clone lies one base away. The chain has TRBV7-2 and TRBJ2-2, with 8 bases matching TRBD1. This CDR3 is built from 16 residues. Germline assignment: CDR1 SGHTA and CDR2 FQGNSA. The DNA for the CDR3 is TGTGCCAGCAGCCAAGTCCGGGACAGGCGCACCGGGGCGCTGTTTTTT. It translates to CASSQVRDRRTGALFF.

V and J are TRBV12-3 or TRBV12-4 and TRBJ1-4; D not certain. This CDR3 spans 15 amino acids. Trimming removed 4 bases at V and 0 bases at J, with 9 bases between. The CDR3 DNA is TGTGCCAGCAGTTCCTCGGGCCCAACTAATGAAAAACTGTTTTTT. This encodes CASSSSGPTNEKLFF.

The count of this clonotype is one. This chain uses TRBV7-2 with TRBJ1-4, with TRBD1 identical over 9 bases. The CDR3 spans 15 residues. V was pared by 2 bases and J by 6 bases, with 4 bases of the junction left unmatched. Germline-derived CDR1 and CDR2 are SGHTA and FQGNSA. In DNA form, the CDR3 reads TGTGCCAGCAGCTTAACGCGGGACAGGGATGAAAAACTGTTTTTT. This translates into CASSLTRDRDEKLFF.

This clonotype has only one observation. The gene calls are TRBV25-1 and TRBJ1-2, with 9 bases aligning to TRBD1. Germline CDR1 is MGHDK and CDR2 is SYGVNS. V gave up 6 bases and J gave up 1 base; unmatched junction bases: 9. The CDR3 is 16 amino acids. CDR3 in amino acids: CASSSGTGWLNYGYTF. Written as DNA, the CDR3 is TGTGCCAGCAGCAGCGGGACAGGGTGGCTTAACTATGGCTACACCTTC.

This clonotype was seen at least ten times. The chain links TRBV5-1 to TRBJ1-1, with no clear D. Germline V gives CDR1 SGHRS, CDR2 YFSETQ. This CDR3 region has 15 residues. Between the trimmed V and J ends, which lost 0 bases and 1 base, there was a span of 10 bases. CDR3 sequence (DNA): TGCGCCAGCAGCTTGGCGAGTTACTCGAACACTGAAGCTTTCTTT. This sequence encodes CASSLASYSNTEAFF.

The CDR3 protein is CASSLTDFSGNTIYF. In DNA form, the CDR3 reads TGTGCCAGCAGTTTGACGGACTTCTCTGGAAACACCATATATTTT. The chain is built from TRBV12-3 or TRBV12-4 and TRBJ1-3, with D uncertain. V gave up 3 bases and J gave up 0 bases, with 9 bases separating them. This CDR3 is built from 15 residues.